This T cell receptor beta chain was sequenced in a study of cytomegalovirus exposure and HLA in healthy donors. Here immunoSEQ multiplex PCR was the method, and the copy in TCRdb shows in-frame clones only, minus some. The sample contains about 120,000 clones, around 86% of which appear only once. The germline V gene has CDR1 GTSNPN and CDR2 SVGIG (reference sequence). This CDR3 has 10 residues. V dropped 2 bases and J dropped 5 bases, with 3 bases sitting between them. The chain recombines TRBV30 with TRBJ1-2; no definite D call. This receptor was obtained from a young man in good health and CMV-seronegative. Material: PBMCs. The CDR3 DNA sequence: TGTGCCTGGAGTTCTTATGGCTACACCTTC. It is translated as CAWSSYGYTF.